The 26 T cell receptor beta chains presented below share a single source sample, sequenced in a study of metastatic and nonmetastatic thyroid tumors. The entire patient cohort was treatment-naive prior to thyroid surgery. Using MiXCR, TCRdb reanalyzed the PCR reads. In the table there are approximately 15,000 clones, 3.7% of which are singletons. The sample was tumor tissue. These receptors came from a female donor with papillary thyroid cancer or a benign thyroid nodule (not recorded which). Some clones in this sample may be carry-over from other donors' samples.

The chain joins TRBV20-1 to TRBJ1-6, with D unclear. From germline, CDR1 is DFQATT and CDR2 SNEGSKA (reference sequence). Trimming took 3 bases from V and 6 from J, leaving 6 bases between them. This CDR3 has 12 residues. The CDR3 sequence: CSASGGNSPLHF. CDR3 DNA: TGCAGTGCTAGTGGAGGTAATTCACCCCTCCACTTT.

This chain uses TRBV20-1 with TRBJ2-7; D ambiguous. Germline V gene sequence: CDR1 DFQATT, CDR2 SNEGSKA (reference sequence). The CDR3 has 13 residues. V gave up 4 bases and J gave up 0 bases, with 10 bases separating them. CDR3 nucleotide sequence: TGCAGTGCTACCACGGTGGGCTCCTACGAGCAGTACTTC. Protein sequence: CSATTVGSYEQYF.

This clone was picked up a small number of times. Possible read error: a much larger clone is one base away. The chain couples TRBV2 to TRBJ2-7; tentatively, D is TRBD1 or TRBD2 (6 bases each). The CDR3 has 15 residues. From germline, CDR1 is SNHLY and CDR2 FYNNEI. The CDR3 coding sequence is TGTGCCAGCAGTGTCAGACAGGAGGGTGCCTACAAGCAGTACTTC. Amino acids: CASSVRQEGAYKQYF.

The CDR3 DNA reads TGTGCCAGCAGCAGCGCGCTAGGGGCCAACGTCCTGACTTTC. Translated, it gives CASSSALGANVLTF. V gene TRBV27 combines with J gene TRBJ2-6, with D uncertain. This CDR3 region has 14 residues. V gave up 6 bases and J gave up 4 bases, with 10 bases separating them. CDR1 is MNHEY, CDR2 SMNVEV, per germline (reference sequence).

The V call is TRBV18, the J call TRBJ2-5, with D possibly matching TRBD2 (7 bases). The CDR3 extends over 17 amino acids. Germline CDR1 KGHSH, CDR2 LQKENI. Trimming took 5 bases from V and 3 from J, leaving 22 bases between them. DNA for the CDR3: TGTGCCAGCTCATCGTATACCTCGGGGGGCGGAGAAGAGACCCAGTACTTC. It yields the protein CASSSYTSGGGEETQYF.

This clone is medium-sized within its sample. The genes are TRBV20-1 and TRBJ1-4, with no clear D. V dropped 2 bases and J dropped 8 bases, with 12 bases sitting between them. Germline-derived CDR1 and CDR2 are DFQATT and SNEGSKA (reference sequence). The CDR3 sequence is 13 residues long. CDR3 DNA: TGCAGTGCTAGATCAGTCGTTGGCGAAAAACTGTTTTTT. Its translation: CSARSVVGEKLFF.

This clone was recorded at least ten times. A much larger clone is a single base away; this may be a read error. The CDR3 DNA is TGTGCCAGCAGCTCCCCCCCAGATGCGCAGTATTTT. Translation: CASSSPPDAQYF. The chain is built from TRBV27 and TRBJ2-3; D is unresolved. This CDR3 is built from 12 residues. CDR1 is MNHEY and CDR2 is SMNVEV in the germline V gene (reference sequence).

This clone was seen a handful of times. The genes are TRBV5-8 and TRBJ2-1; 7 bases map to TRBD2. With 1 base clipped from V and 6 bases from J, the junction kept 10 bases outside the gene matches. Germline assignment: CDR1 SGHTS and CDR2 YDEGEE. This CDR3 comprises 16 residues. CDR3: CASSLFVGGPFNEQFF. CDR3 bases: TGTGCCAGCAGCTTGTTCGTGGGAGGGCCTTTCAATGAGCAGTTCTTC.

This clone has only a few counts. V gene TRBV6-1 combines with J gene TRBJ1-6; D not certain. CDR3 length: 11 residues. CDR1 is MNHNS and CDR2 is SASEGT in the germline V gene. Deletions cut 2 bases from V and 13 bases from J, with 6 bases between. CDR3 sequence reads: CASSESSPLHF. The CDR3 DNA reads TGTGCCAGCAGTGAAAGCTCGCCCCTCCACTTT.

This clone has only a few counts. The genes are TRBV30 and TRBJ2-1; no definite D call. CDR1 and CDR2 from the germline V gene are GTSNPN and SVGIG (reference sequence). The CDR3 totals 13 residues. V lost 2 bases and J 6 bases, leaving 11 bases between the germline ends. Here the CDR3 DNA reads TGTGCCTGGAGTATAACCCAAGTCAATGAGCAGTTCTTC. This sequence encodes CAWSITQVNEQFF.

There are a few counts of this clone. In the same sample, other DNA sequences code for this CDR3. The J gene is TRBJ1-1, the V gene TRBV20-1; maybe TRBD1 (5 bases). The V and J ends lost 0 bases and 2 bases respectively, with 13 bases between them. The germline CDR1 and CDR2 sequences are DFQATT and SNEGSKA (reference sequence). The CDR3 spans 15 residues. The CDR3 loop is CSARDPGRSNTEAFF. CDR3 in DNA: TGCAGTGCTAGAGACCCGGGACGGTCTAACACTGAAGCTTTCTTT.

There are a few counts of this clone. The J gene is TRBJ2-3, the V gene TRBV24-1; D uncertain. Germline CDR1 KGHDR, CDR2 SFDVKD. Trimming removed 4 bases at V and 8 bases at J, with 18 bases between. The CDR3 sequence is 15 residues long. CDR3 sequence: CATSDSSGGGGTQYF. Written as DNA, the CDR3 is TGTGCCACCAGTGACTCATCCGGCGGCGGCGGTACGCAGTATTTT.

The chain is built from TRBV20-1 and TRBJ1-1; no reliable D call. The CDR3 loop spans 15 amino acids. Trimming took off 3 bases at V and 2 bases at J, with 16 bases between the two ends. Germline assignment: CDR1 DFQATT and CDR2 SNEGSKA (reference sequence). CDR3 nucleotide sequence: TGCAGTGCTAGCTCCGCCCTGGAACTAAACACTGAAGCTTTCTTT. Its translation is CSASSALELNTEAFF.

This clone was recorded a few times. This sequence joins TRBV24-1 and TRBJ2-2, with TRBD1 matching 10 bases. Unmatched junction bases numbered 0, after V lost 0 bases and J lost 3 bases. Germline assignment: CDR1 KGHDR and CDR2 SFDVKD. The CDR3 has 16 residues. CDR3 residues: CATSDLGQGDTGELFF. The CDR3 DNA follows: TGTGCCACCAGTGATTTGGGACAGGGGGACACCGGGGAGCTGTTTTTT.

The chain joins TRBV14 to TRBJ2-7, with 7 bases fitting TRBD2. CDR3 length equals 16 residues. CDR1 is SGHDN and CDR2 is FVKESK in the germline V gene. V shed 6 bases, J shed 2 bases, and the junction held 13 bases outside the gene matches. This CDR3 reads CASSDWAGASTYEQYF. Written as DNA, the CDR3 is TGTGCCAGCAGTGATTGGGCGGGAGCCTCAACCTACGAGCAGTACTTC.

By share, this clone ranks as medium-sized (0.01 to 0.1%). Just one base apart from a much larger clone, this may be a read error. This CDR3 is also generated by other DNA sequences in the sample. J is TRBJ2-1 and V is TRBV5-1; 9 nucleotides align to TRBD1. This CDR3 has 15 residues. Germline V gene lookup returns CDR1 SGHRS and CDR2 YFSETQ. In nucleotides, the CDR3 is TGTGCCAGCAGCTTGGAACAGGGGGCGCGTAGTGAGCAGTTCTTC. Translated: CASSLEQGARSEQFF.

This clone was observed a few times. The chain couples TRBV12-3 or TRBV12-4 to TRBJ1-2, with D tentatively TRBD1 (6 bases). The ends were cut back, 3 bases at V and 2 bases at J, with 10 bases in the middle. The CDR3 spans 14 residues. Here the CDR3 DNA reads TGTGCCAGCAGTTTGGGGACAATGAACTATGGCTACACCTTC. Protein product: CASSLGTMNYGYTF.

By frequency in the sample, this clone is medium-sized. The CDR3 sequence is CASSWEASGRGEQYF. CDR3 nucleotide sequence: TGTGCCAGCAGCTGGGAGGCTAGCGGGAGAGGCGAGCAGTACTTC. The genes are TRBV7-9 and TRBJ2-7, with 10 nucleotides matching TRBD2. This CDR3 has 15 amino acids. With 4 bases clipped from V and 6 bases from J, the junction kept 9 bases outside the gene matches. CDR1 is SEHNR, CDR2 FQNEAQ, per germline (reference sequence).

The chain links TRBV11-3 to TRBJ1-1; the D is unclear. CDR1 SGHNT and CDR2 YENEEA come from the germline V gene. This CDR3 has 15 residues. Trimming took off 2 bases at V and 0 bases at J, with 10 bases between the two ends. This CDR3 is CASSLSSGMNTEAFF. CDR3 bases: TGTGCCAGCAGCTTATCTTCTGGGATGAACACTGAAGCTTTCTTT.

In this sample, this clone turned up a few times. The chain joins TRBV12-3 or TRBV12-4 to TRBJ2-3; either TRBD1 or TRBD2 may fit D (6 bases each). Trimming took 7 bases from V and 2 from J, leaving 10 bases between them. This CDR3 has 13 residues. CDR3 sequence: CASIGGYTDTQYF. The CDR3 nucleotides read TGTGCCAGCATCGGGGGCTACACAGATACGCAGTATTTT.

This rearrangement joins TRBV20-1 to TRBJ2-7; no reliable D call. CDR1 is DFQATT and CDR2 is SNEGSKA in the germline V gene (reference sequence). The CDR3 has 13 residues. V was pared by 2 bases and J by 10 bases, with 18 bases between. This CDR3 reads CSARSDPSGDQYF. CDR3 nucleotides: TGCAGTGCTAGATCCGACCCCTCCGGTGATCAGTACTTC.

This clone was counted only a few times. J is TRBJ2-5 and V is TRBV5-1; D is perhaps TRBD1 or TRBD2 (5 bases each). Trimming took off 5 bases at V and 5 bases at J, with 19 bases between the two ends. This CDR3 has 15 residues. CDR1 SGHRS and CDR2 YFSETQ come from the germline V gene. In DNA form, the CDR3 reads TGCGCCAGCAGTACGACCGGGACCTCAAGGGAGACCCAGTACTTC. Protein product: CASSTTGTSRETQYF. The full variable domain, with the rest looked up from reference TRBV5-1 and TRBJ2-5, is KAGVTQTPRYLIKTRGQQVTLSCSPISGHRSVSWYQQTPGQGLQFLFEYFSETQRNKGNFPGRFSGRQFSNSRSEMNVSTLELGDSALYLCASSTTGTSRETQYFGPGTRLLVL.

The chain combines TRBV5-8 with TRBJ1-5; D call uncertain. Germline values: CDR1 SGHTS, CDR2 YDEGEE. Trimming stripped 2 bases from V and 7 bases from J, with 13 bases between. The CDR3 is 14 residues long. CDR3 protein: CASSFPSGFQPQHF. DNA of the CDR3: TGTGCCAGCAGCTTCCCCTCTGGGTTCCAGCCCCAGCATTTT.

V usage is TRBV6-1 and J usage is TRBJ2-7; the match to TRBD2 covers 9 bases. The germline V gene has CDR1 MNHNS and CDR2 SASEGT. The J segment lost 4 bases and the V segment lost 1 base, leaving 2 bases of the junction unmatched. This CDR3 has 14 amino acids. CDR3 in DNA: TGTGCCAGCAGTGAAGGACTAGCGGTGTACGAGCAGTACTTC. Its translation: CASSEGLAVYEQYF.

This clone showed up just a few times. The chain couples TRBV6-2 or TRBV6-3 to TRBJ1-1; tentatively, D is TRBD1 (5 bases). CDR1 and CDR2 from the germline V gene are MNHEY and SVGEGT. Trimming cost V 0 bases and J 3 bases, with 17 bases left between them. This CDR3 spans 17 amino acids. The CDR3: CASSYSDKPSWDTEAFF. The CDR3 DNA is TGTGCCAGCAGTTACTCGGACAAGCCCAGTTGGGACACTGAAGCTTTCTTT.

This clone was seen more than once but under ten times. The rearrangement uses TRBV20-1 and TRBJ1-1; TRBD1 matches 8 bases. Trimming took 6 bases from V and 5 from J; bases not matched to a gene: 8. The CDR3 consists of 13 residues. The germline V gene has CDR1 DFQATT and CDR2 SNEGSKA (reference sequence). The CDR3 is CSADSGGWTEAFF. DNA for the CDR3: TGCAGTGCGGATTCAGGGGGCTGGACTGAAGCTTTCTTT.